This T cell receptor (beta chain) was recovered during a study of cytomegalovirus exposure and HLA in healthy donors. PCR amplification relied on 60 Vbeta primers (plus 13 Jbeta primers). Here immunoSEQ multiplex PCR was the method, and the copy in TCRdb shows in-frame clones only, minus some. The sample records approximately 150,000 clones, roughly 79% being singletons. V shed 2 bases and J 7 bases; nucleotides not matched to a gene: 16. Germline lookup yields CDR1 LGHNA and CDR2 YNFKEQ. CDR3 size: 17 residues. The sample consisted of PBMCs. The TCR sequence derives from a young man in good health and CMV-seropositive. The rearrangement uses TRBV4-2 and TRBJ2-7, with TRBD1 identical over 8 bases. In DNA form, the CDR3 reads TGTGCCAGCAGCCAACCCCCCATGGAAAGACAGGGGAGTGAGCAGTACTTC. As protein: CASSQPPMERQGSEQYF.